This T cell receptor (beta chain) was recorded in a study of shared clonotypes between healthy human individuals. Assay: immunoSEQ multiplex PCR; the TCRdb copy retains only in-frame clones and omits some. The profile shows a few million clones, approximately 95% of them singletons. V was shortened by 6 bases and J by 0 bases, with 13 bases between the two germline ends. From germline, CDR1 is SGHRS and CDR2 YFSETQ. CDR3 size: 14 residues. V is TRBV5-1 and J is TRBJ2-7, with D tentatively TRBD1 (6 bases). Source material: naive CD4+ T cells from PBMCs. Subset denoted: CD45RA+ positively selected. This TCR was recovered from a man in his late teens or twenties in good health. Some clones in this sample may be carry-over from other donors' samples. The chain's CDR3 is CASTMGTYSYEQYF. CDR3 coding DNA: TGCGCCAGCACTATGGGGACATACTCCTACGAGCAGTACTTC.